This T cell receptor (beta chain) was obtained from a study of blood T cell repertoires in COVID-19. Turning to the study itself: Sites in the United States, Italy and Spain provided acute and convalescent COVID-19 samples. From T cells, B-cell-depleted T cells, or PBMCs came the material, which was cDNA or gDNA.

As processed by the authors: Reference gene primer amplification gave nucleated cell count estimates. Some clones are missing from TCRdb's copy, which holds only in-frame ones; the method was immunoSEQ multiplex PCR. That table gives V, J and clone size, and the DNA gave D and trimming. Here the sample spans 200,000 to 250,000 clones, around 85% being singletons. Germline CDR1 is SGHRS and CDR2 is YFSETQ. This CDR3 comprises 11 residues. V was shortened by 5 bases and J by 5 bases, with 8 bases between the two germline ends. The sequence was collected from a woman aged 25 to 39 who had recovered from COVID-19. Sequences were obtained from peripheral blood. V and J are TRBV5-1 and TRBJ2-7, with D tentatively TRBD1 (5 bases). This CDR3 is CASRVGDEQYF. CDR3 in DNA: TGCGCCAGCAGAGTAGGGGACGAGCAGTACTTC.